The 5 T cell receptor beta chains below all came from one sample that was sequenced in a study of beta chain features in type 1 diabetes (dated by TCRdb to 2016 to 2018). Libraries were prepared through the immunoSEQ multiplex PCR assay. The High Capacity cDNA Reverse Transcription Kit was used to reverse transcribe all of the isolated RNA, meaning that expressed TCRB transcripts were what got sequenced. Imported from immuneACCESS, the table was reduced by TCRdb to in-frame sequences with V and J called. These copies leave out some clones; in studies compared against another copy, an unresolved V gene accounts for under half, and the cause of the remainder is not known. The sample includes over 120,000 clones, with around 13% observed a single time. The top ten hold approximately 1.3% of the sample. These TCRs' antigens remain unknown. The research as a whole found: In all four CD4+ subsets, TCRB CDR3 length was moderately but significantly shorter in type 1 diabetes patients.

Sample: central memory CD4+ T cells from blood. These receptors all stem from a man aged 18 to 29 with type 1 diabetes.

The chain recombines TRBV6-1 with TRBJ1-2; D possibly corresponds to TRBD1 (6 bases). Germline V lookup: CDR1 MNHNS, CDR2 SASEGT. The CDR3 runs to 15 residues. Between the trimmed V and J ends, which lost 2 bases and 4 bases, there was a span of 14 bases. The chain's CDR3 is CASSENPTGLYGYTF. The CDR3 DNA follows: TGTGCCAGCAGTGAAAATCCGACAGGTCTCTATGGCTACACCTTC.

This clone was detected a few times. This chain uses TRBV2 with TRBJ2-5; the D gene is possibly TRBD2 (6 bases). CDR1 is SNHLY and CDR2 is FYNNEI in the germline V gene. The V end lost 0 bases, the J end lost 5 bases, and 10 bases lay between the germline ends. This CDR3 has 14 residues. CDR3 nucleotide sequence: TGTGCCAGCAGTGAAGCGGAGGGTAGGGAGACCCAGTACTTC. It encodes CASSEAEGRETQYF.

This clone appeared a few times. V is TRBV5-4 and J is TRBJ2-7, with TRBD1 matching over 8 bases. The trim removed 4 bases at V and 1 base at J, leaving 13 bases unmatched. The CDR3 extends over 17 amino acids. The germline V gene has CDR1 SGHNT and CDR2 YYREEE (reference sequence). The CDR3: CASSDGTGLRISYEQYF. In DNA, the CDR3 is TGTGCCAGCAGCGACGGGACAGGACTCCGAATATCCTACGAGCAGTACTTC.

This chain uses TRBV5-6 with TRBJ1-6, with D perhaps matching TRBD1 (5 bases). This CDR3 region has 15 residues. Per the germline V gene, CDR1 is SGHDT and CDR2 is YYEEEE. The V and J ends lost 4 bases and 6 bases respectively, with 14 bases between them. CDR3 DNA: TGTGCCAGCAGCGTACTAGGGACGGGTAATTCACCCCTCCACTTT. Translation gives CASSVLGTGNSPLHF.

The rearrangement uses TRBV5-4 and TRBJ2-3; TRBD2 might be the D (5 bases). The germline V and J ends were trimmed by 0 bases and 1 base, with 9 bases remaining between them. This CDR3 comprises 15 residues. Germline CDR1 is SGHNT and CDR2 is YYREEE (reference sequence). The CDR3 sequence is CASSLVTRGTDTQYF. The CDR3, as DNA: TGTGCCAGCAGCTTGGTCACTAGGGGCACAGATACGCAGTATTTT.